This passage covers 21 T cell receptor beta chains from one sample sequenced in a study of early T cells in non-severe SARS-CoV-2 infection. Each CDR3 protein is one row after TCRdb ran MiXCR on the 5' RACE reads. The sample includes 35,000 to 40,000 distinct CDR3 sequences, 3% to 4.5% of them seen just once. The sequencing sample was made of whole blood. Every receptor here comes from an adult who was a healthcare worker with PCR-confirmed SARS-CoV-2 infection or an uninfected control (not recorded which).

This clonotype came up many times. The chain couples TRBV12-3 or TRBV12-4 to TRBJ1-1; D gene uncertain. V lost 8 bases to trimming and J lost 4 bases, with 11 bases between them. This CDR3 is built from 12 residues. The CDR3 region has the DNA TGTGCCAGCCAACAGAGCTCCACTGAAGCTTTCTTT. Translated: CASQQSSTEAFF.

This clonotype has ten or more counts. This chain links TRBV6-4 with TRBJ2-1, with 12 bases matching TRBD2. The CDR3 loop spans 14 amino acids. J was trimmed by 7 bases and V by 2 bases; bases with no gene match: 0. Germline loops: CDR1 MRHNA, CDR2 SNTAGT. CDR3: CASSDGLAGNEQFF. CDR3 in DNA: TGTGCCAGCAGTGACGGACTAGCGGGGAATGAGCAGTTCTTC.

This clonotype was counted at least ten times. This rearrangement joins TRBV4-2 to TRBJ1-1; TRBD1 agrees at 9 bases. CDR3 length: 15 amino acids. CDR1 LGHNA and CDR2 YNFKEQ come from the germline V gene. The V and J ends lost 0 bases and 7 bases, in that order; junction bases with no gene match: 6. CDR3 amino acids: CASSQDVGTGLEAFF. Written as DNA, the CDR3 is TGTGCCAGCAGCCAAGATGTAGGGACAGGGCTTGAAGCTTTCTTT.

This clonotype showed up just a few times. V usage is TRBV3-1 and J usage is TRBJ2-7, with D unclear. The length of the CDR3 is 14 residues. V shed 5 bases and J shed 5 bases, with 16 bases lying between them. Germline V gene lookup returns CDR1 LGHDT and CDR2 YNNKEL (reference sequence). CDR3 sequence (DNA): TGTGCCAGCAGCTACTACATCAGCGTTGACGAGCAGTACTTC. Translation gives CASSYYISVDEQYF.

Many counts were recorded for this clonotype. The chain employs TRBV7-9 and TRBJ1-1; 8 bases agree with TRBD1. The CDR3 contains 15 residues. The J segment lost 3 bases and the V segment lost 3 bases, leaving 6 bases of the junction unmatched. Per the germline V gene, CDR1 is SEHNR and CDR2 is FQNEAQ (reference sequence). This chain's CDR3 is CASSFSQGAYTEAFF. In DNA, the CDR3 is TGTGCCAGCAGCTTTTCCCAGGGGGCGTACACTGAAGCTTTCTTT.

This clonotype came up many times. This chain's CDR3 is CASSLRGDGMMNEKLFF. The CDR3 DNA is TGTGCCAGCAGTTTAAGGGGGGACGGGATGATGAATGAAAAACTGTTTTTT. The rearrangement joins TRBV27 to TRBJ1-4; a possible D gene is TRBD1 (6 bases). V lost 2 bases to trimming and J lost 5 bases, with 18 bases between them. The CDR3 has 17 amino acids. Germline V gene sequence: CDR1 MNHEY, CDR2 SMNVEV (reference sequence).

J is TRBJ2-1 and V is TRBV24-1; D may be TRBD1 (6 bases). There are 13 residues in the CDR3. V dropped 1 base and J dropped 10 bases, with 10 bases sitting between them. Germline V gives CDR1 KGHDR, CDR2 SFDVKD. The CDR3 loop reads CATSDFRDTEQFF. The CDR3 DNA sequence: TGTGCCACCAGTGATTTCCGGGACACAGAGCAGTTCTTC.

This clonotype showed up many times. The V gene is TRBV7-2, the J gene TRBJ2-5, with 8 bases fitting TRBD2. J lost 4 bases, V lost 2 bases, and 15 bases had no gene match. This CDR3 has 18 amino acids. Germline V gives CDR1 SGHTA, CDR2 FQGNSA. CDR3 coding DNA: TGTGCCAGCAGCTTATTTTTCTGGCAGGGCAGCGGGAGAGAGACCCAGTACTTC. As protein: CASSLFFWQGSGRETQYF. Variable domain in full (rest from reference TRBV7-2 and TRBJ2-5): GAGVSQSPSNKVTEKGKDVELRCDPISGHTALYWYRQSLGQGLEFLIYFQGNSAPDKSGLPSDRFSAERTGGSVSTLTIQRTQQEDSAVYLCASSLFFWQGSGRETQYFGPGTRLLVL.

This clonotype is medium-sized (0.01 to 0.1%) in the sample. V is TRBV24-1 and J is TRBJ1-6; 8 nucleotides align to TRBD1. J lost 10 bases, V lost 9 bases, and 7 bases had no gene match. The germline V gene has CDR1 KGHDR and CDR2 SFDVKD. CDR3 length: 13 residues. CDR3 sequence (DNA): TGTGCCACCTCCGGGACAGGCTCATCACCCCTCCACTTT. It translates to CATSGTGSSPLHF.

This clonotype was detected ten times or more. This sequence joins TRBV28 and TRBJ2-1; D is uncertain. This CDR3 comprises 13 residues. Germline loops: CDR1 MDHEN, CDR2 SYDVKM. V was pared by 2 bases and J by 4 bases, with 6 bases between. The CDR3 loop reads CASSLNGYNEQFF. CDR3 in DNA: TGTGCCAGCAGTTTAAACGGATACAATGAGCAGTTCTTC.

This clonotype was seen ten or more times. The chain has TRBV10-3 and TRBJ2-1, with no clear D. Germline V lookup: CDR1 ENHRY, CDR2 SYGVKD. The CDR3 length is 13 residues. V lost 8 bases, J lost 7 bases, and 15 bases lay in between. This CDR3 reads CAIEEPGVNEQFF. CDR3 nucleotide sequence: TGTGCCATCGAGGAACCGGGTGTAAATGAGCAGTTCTTC.

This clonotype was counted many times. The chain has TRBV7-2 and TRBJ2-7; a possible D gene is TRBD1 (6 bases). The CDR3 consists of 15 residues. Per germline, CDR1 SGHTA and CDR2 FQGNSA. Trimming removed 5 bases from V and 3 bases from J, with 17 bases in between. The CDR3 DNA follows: TGTGCCAGCAGCCCCTTGCCCGGACAGAGCTACGAGCAGTACTTC. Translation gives CASSPLPGQSYEQYF. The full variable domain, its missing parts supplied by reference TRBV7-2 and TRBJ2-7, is GAGVSQSPSNKVTEKGKDVELRCDPISGHTALYWYRQSLGQGLEFLIYFQGNSAPDKSGLPSDRFSAERTGGSVSTLTIQRTQQEDSAVYLCASSPLPGQSYEQYFGPGTRLTVT.

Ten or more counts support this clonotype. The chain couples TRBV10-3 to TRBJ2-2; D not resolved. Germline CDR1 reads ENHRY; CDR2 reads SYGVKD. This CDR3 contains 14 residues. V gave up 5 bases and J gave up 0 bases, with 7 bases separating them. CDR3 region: CAISPGANTGELFF. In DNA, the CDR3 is TGTGCCATCAGTCCCGGCGCGAACACCGGGGAGCTGTTTTTT.

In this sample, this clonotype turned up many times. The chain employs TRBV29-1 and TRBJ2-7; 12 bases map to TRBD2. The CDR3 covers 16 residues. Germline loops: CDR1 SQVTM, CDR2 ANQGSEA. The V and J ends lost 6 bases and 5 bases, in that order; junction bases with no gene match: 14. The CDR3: CSVVLAGGRILNEQYF. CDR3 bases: TGCAGCGTCGTCCTAGCGGGAGGGCGGATTCTTAACGAGCAGTACTTC.

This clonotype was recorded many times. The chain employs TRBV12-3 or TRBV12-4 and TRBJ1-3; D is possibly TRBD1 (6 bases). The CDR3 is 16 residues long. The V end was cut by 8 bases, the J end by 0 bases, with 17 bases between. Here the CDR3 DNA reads TGTGCCAGCGGCCAGGGGCCGTACGTCTCTGGAAACACCATATATTTT. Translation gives CASGQGPYVSGNTIYF.

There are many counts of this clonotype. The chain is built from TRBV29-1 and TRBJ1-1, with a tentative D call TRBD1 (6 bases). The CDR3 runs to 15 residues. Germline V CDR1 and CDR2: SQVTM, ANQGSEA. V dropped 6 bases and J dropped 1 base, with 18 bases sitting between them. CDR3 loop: CSVGPGEGPNTEAFF. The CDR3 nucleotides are TGCAGCGTGGGACCAGGGGAGGGCCCGAACACTGAAGCTTTCTTT.

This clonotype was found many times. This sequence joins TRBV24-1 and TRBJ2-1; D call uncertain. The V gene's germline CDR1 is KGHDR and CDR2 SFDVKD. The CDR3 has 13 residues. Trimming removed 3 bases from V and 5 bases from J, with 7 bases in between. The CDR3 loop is CATSDINNNEQFF. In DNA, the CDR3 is TGTGCCACCAGTGATATTAACAACAATGAGCAGTTCTTC.

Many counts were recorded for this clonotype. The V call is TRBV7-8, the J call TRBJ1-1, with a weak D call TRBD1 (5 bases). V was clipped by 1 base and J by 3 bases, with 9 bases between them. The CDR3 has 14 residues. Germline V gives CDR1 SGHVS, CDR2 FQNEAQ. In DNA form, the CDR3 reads TGTGCCAGCAGCTTAGATAGGGGTTACACTGAAGCTTTCTTT. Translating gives CASSLDRGYTEAFF.

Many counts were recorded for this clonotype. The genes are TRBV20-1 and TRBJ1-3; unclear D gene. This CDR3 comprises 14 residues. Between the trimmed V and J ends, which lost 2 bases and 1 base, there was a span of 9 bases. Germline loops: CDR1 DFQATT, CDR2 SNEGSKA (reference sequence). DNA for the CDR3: TGCAGTGCTAGAAGGGATGGGTCTGGAAACACCATATATTTT. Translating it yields CSARRDGSGNTIYF.

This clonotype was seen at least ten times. CDR3 coding DNA: TGTGCCAGCAGTTTATCAACTAGCGGGGGAAGCACAGATACGCAGTATTTT. This gives the protein CASSLSTSGGSTDTQYF. V gene TRBV12-3 or TRBV12-4 combines with J gene TRBJ2-3; 11 bases match TRBD2. V shed 2 bases, J shed 0 bases, and the junction held 4 bases outside the gene matches. This CDR3 spans 17 amino acids.

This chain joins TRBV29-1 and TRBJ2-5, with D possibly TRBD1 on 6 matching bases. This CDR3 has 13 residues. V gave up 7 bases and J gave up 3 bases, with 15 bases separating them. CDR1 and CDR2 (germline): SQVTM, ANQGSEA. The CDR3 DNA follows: TGCAGCGCCTCCGGTGGGGGCGAAGAGACCCAGTACTTC. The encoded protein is CSASGGGEETQYF.